This T cell receptor beta chain was obtained from a study of T-cell reconstitution after alpha-beta-depleted transplantation in children. The TCRbeta library was prepared with unique molecular identifiers. MiXCR, applied by TCRdb to the PCR reads, yields one record per CDR3 protein. The sample consists of around 400,000 distinct CDR3 sequences, roughly 20% of them appearing once. Between the trimmed V and J ends, which lost 6 bases and 5 bases, there was a span of 10 bases. CDR3 size: 12 residues. The V gene's germline CDR1 is MNHNY and CDR2 SVGAGI (reference sequence). J is TRBJ2-5 and V is TRBV6-6; D is unresolved. The source of this sequence is a human donor who donated a stem cell graft to a child with acute myeloid leukemia. Specimen: PBMCs from the stem cell graft donor, collected from the stem cell graft. CDR3 in DNA: TGTGCCAGCAGCATTAGGACGGAGACCCAGTACTTC. Translating it yields CASSIRTETQYF.